Reported below is one T cell receptor (beta chain). Its antigen is still unknown. Germline V gene data show CDR1 as ENHRY and CDR2 as SYGVKD. The CDR3 consists of 14 residues. Between the trimmed V and J ends, which lost 10 bases and 2 bases, there was a span of 17 bases. This sample is part of a study of PD-1 blockade in classical Hodgkin lymphoma. In the study overall: Each patient was given nivolumab 3 mg/kg through a vein every 2 weeks.

Every patient experienced relapse after autologous stem cell transplantation, and brentuximab vedotin exposure varied. Patients' outcomes at their best amounted to complete response, partial response or progressive disease. The assay was immunoSEQ multiplex PCR, and TCRdb's table has in-frame clones only and misses some. The sample has about 85,000 clones, around 90% seen once; the top ten hold about 2.7%. The study's findings and limits: Patients starting nivolumab less than 1 year after ASCT had lower diversity and were excluded from later analyses. The study reported lower baseline TCR diversity in newly diagnosed patients than in healthy donors.

The sequence was collected from a human donor with classical Hodgkin lymphoma. This specimen was peripheral blood mononuclear cells (PBMCs), taken before the second cycle of nivolumab. The chain carries TRBV10-3 and TRBJ1-2, with D possibly being TRBD1 (6 bases). The CDR3 coding sequence is TGTGCCACCACATCAGGTCAGGGGAACTATGGCTACACCTTC. Residues: CATTSGQGNYGYTF.